The 26 T cell receptor beta chains below come from one sample, sequenced in a study of OX40 agonist ivuxolimab in advanced cancers. The table came from immunoSEQ multiplex PCR; TCRdb's copy has only in-frame clones and leaves some out. The data show about 68,000 clones, approximately 83% seen once. Material: CD4+ or CD8+ T cells sorted from blood, obtained in a trial of the OX40 agonist ivuxolimab. The receptors shown here come from an adult with an advanced solid tumor such as melanoma, head and neck, liver or kidney cancer.

This chain joins TRBV25-1 and TRBJ1-4; TRBD1 is a possible D gene (6 bases). Deletions cut 4 bases from V and 8 bases from J, with 17 bases between. The CDR3 consists of 15 residues. CDR1 is MGHDK, CDR2 SYGVNS, per germline. CDR3 nucleotides: TGTGCCAGCAGTGGGCCCCACAGGGTAGGGGAAAAACTGTTTTTT. Its translation: CASSGPHRVGEKLFF.

The rearrangement joins TRBV2 to TRBJ1-6, with a tentative D call TRBD1 (6 bases). The V end was cut by 2 bases, the J end by 9 bases, with 11 bases between. This CDR3 region has 14 residues. Germline V gives CDR1 SNHLY, CDR2 FYNNEI. CDR3 sequence (DNA): TGTGCCAGCAGTGAACTAGTCAGGGGTTCACCCCTCCACTTT. Translation gives CASSELVRGSPLHF.

The V and J genes are TRBV7-9 and TRBJ1-1; 7 positions agree with TRBD1. The CDR3 sequence is 14 residues long. V shed 3 bases, J shed 5 bases, and the junction held 6 bases outside the gene matches. Looked up from germline, CDR1 is SEHNR and CDR2 is FQNEAQ (reference sequence). This CDR3 reads CASSFTGVLTEAFF. In nucleotides, the CDR3 is TGTGCCAGCAGCTTCACAGGGGTTCTAACTGAAGCTTTCTTT. The variable domain in full, completed from reference TRBV7-9 and TRBJ1-1, reads DTGVSQNPRHKITKRGQNVTFRCDPISEHNRLYWYRQTLGQGPEFLTYFQNEAQLEKSRLLSDRFSAERPKGSFSTLEIQRTEQGDSAMYLCASSFTGVLTEAFFGQGTRLTVV.

V is TRBV6-5 and J is TRBJ1-2; weak D call: TRBD1 (5 bases). CDR1 and CDR2 (germline): MNHEY, SVGAGI. Trimming stripped 7 bases from V and 2 bases from J, with 8 bases between. CDR3 size: 12 residues. The CDR3 bases are TGTGCCAGCACCGGGGACAACTATGGCTACACCTTC. Its protein is CASTGDNYGYTF.

The chain uses TRBV10-3 and TRBJ2-1; 9 bases line up with TRBD1. Trimming took 6 bases from V and 3 from J; bases not matched to a gene: 6. CDR1 and CDR2 from the germline V gene are ENHRY and SYGVKD. This CDR3 has 15 residues. The CDR3 region has the DNA TGTGCCATCAGGGAACAGGGGGCTGGCTACAATGAGCAGTTCTTC. It yields the protein CAIREQGAGYNEQFF.

In DNA, the CDR3 is TGTGCCAGCAGTGCCCTCAGGGGAGGCACCGGGGAGCTGTTTTTT. This encodes CASSALRGGTGELFF. The chain links TRBV2 to TRBJ2-2; D may match TRBD1 or TRBD2 (6 bases each). Germline V gene sequence: CDR1 SNHLY, CDR2 FYNNEI. The CDR3 loop spans 15 amino acids. Trimming took 4 bases from V and 4 from J, leaving 13 bases between them.

A few counts support this clone. V is TRBV28 and J is TRBJ2-6; D is unresolved. V was trimmed by 1 base and J by 0 bases, leaving 4 bases between them. The CDR3 has 15 amino acids. Germline loops: CDR1 MDHEN, CDR2 SYDVKM. As DNA, the CDR3 is TGTGCCAGCAGTTTATTCCGCTCTGGGGCCAACGTCCTGACTTTC. It translates to CASSLFRSGANVLTF.

This clone was seen many times. The chain links TRBV19 to TRBJ1-5, with D unresolved. CDR1 and CDR2 from the germline V gene are LNHDA and SQIVND (reference sequence). The CDR3 totals 12 residues. Trimming removed 7 bases from V and 5 bases from J, with 9 bases in between. CDR3 sequence: CASMGSDQPQHF. As DNA, the CDR3 is TGTGCCAGTATGGGTAGTGATCAGCCCCAGCATTTT.

The chain carries TRBV6-1 and TRBJ2-5; the match to TRBD2 covers 8 bases. Germline V gives CDR1 MNHNS, CDR2 SASEGT. This CDR3 is 13 amino acids long. V gave up 7 bases and J gave up 5 bases; unmatched junction bases: 6. The CDR3 DNA sequence: TGTGCCAGCAACCAGGGACTAGTGGAGACCCAGTACTTC. This translates into CASNQGLVETQYF.

This clone was seen a single time. The V and J genes are TRBV11-2 and TRBJ1-1, with D unclear. CDR3 length: 14 residues. The V and J ends lost 2 bases and 4 bases respectively, with 11 bases between them. Germline V gene lookup returns CDR1 SGHAT and CDR2 FQNNGV. The CDR3 DNA reads as TGTGCCAGCAGCTTATGGGTTGCACGCACTGAAGCTTTCTTT. This encodes CASSLWVARTEAFF.

The rearrangement links TRBV6-1 to TRBJ2-6; D remains unclear. The CDR3 has 15 amino acids. Germline values: CDR1 MNHNS, CDR2 SASEGT. The V and J ends lost 7 bases and 4 bases respectively, with 14 bases between them. CDR3 protein: CASKFHPGGANVLTF. Here the CDR3 DNA reads TGTGCCAGCAAATTCCACCCTGGGGGGGCCAACGTCCTGACTTTC.

The V gene is TRBV5-4, the J gene TRBJ2-7; a possible D gene is TRBD1 (5 bases). Looked up from germline, CDR1 is SGHNT and CDR2 is YYREEE (reference sequence). The V end lost 0 bases, the J end lost 2 bases, and 12 bases lay between the germline ends. CDR3 size: 15 residues. CDR3 sequence reads: CASSLAGTGAYEQYF. In DNA form, the CDR3 reads TGTGCCAGCAGCTTGGCCGGCACAGGCGCCTACGAGCAGTACTTC.

This chain joins TRBV5-4 and TRBJ2-3; 7 bases agree with TRBD2. Germline CDR1 reads SGHNT; CDR2 reads YYREEE (reference sequence). This CDR3 is built from 14 residues. Trimming cost V 9 bases and J 4 bases; bases outside gene matches: 11. The CDR3 loop reads CATREATGPDTQYF. For the CDR3, the DNA is TGTGCCACCCGGGAGGCTACCGGCCCAGATACGCAGTATTTT.

This chain uses TRBV5-4 with TRBJ2-3; 7 bases are shared with TRBD2. The CDR3 sequence is 15 residues long. Germline V lookup: CDR1 SGHNT, CDR2 YYREEE (reference sequence). V trimming: 1 base; J trimming: 2 bases; junction bases outside the gene matches: 4. CDR3 in amino acids: CASSLRGVNTDTQYF. The CDR3 coding sequence is TGTGCCAGCAGCTTGCGGGGGGTTAACACAGATACGCAGTATTTT.

This sequence joins TRBV9 and TRBJ1-1, with D hard to call. V shed 3 bases and J shed 8 bases, with 17 bases lying between them. CDR1 and CDR2 from the germline V gene are SGDLS and YYNGEE. This CDR3 has 14 residues. This CDR3 is CASSGSVGAGEAFF. CDR3 bases: TGTGCCAGCAGCGGGTCGGTCGGAGCGGGAGAAGCTTTCTTT.

The V call is TRBV5-1, the J call TRBJ2-4, with 12 nucleotides matching TRBD2. Per germline, CDR1 SGHRS and CDR2 YFSETQ. V lost 4 bases to trimming and J lost 8 bases; unmatched junction nucleotides: 13. The CDR3 covers 17 residues. The CDR3 DNA reads as TGCGCCAGCAGCCGGTGGACTAGCGGGGCACAGGAGGACATTCAGTACTTC. Its translation is CASSRWTSGAQEDIQYF. Complete variable domain (other parts from reference TRBV5-1 and TRBJ2-4): KAGVTQTPRYLIKTRGQQVTLSCSPISGHRSVSWYQQTPGQGLQFLFEYFSETQRNKGNFPGRFSGRQFSNSRSEMNVSTLELGDSALYLCASSRWTSGAQEDIQYFGAGTRLSVL.

The gene calls are TRBV2 and TRBJ2-4; D could derive from TRBD1 or TRBD2 (6 bases each). Looked up from germline, CDR1 is SNHLY and CDR2 is FYNNEI. The CDR3 has 15 amino acids. V lost 4 bases and J lost 3, with 13 bases in between. The CDR3 sequence is CASSGRGWGKNIQYF. The DNA for the CDR3 is TGTGCCAGCAGTGGGAGGGGGTGGGGCAAAAACATTCAGTACTTC. Drawing the rest from reference TRBV2 and TRBJ2-4, the complete variable domain is EPEVTQTPSHQVTQMGQEVILRCVPISNHLYFYWYRQILGQKVEFLVSFYNNEISEKSEIFDDQFSVERPDGSNFTLKIRSTKLEDSAMYFCASSGRGWGKNIQYFGAGTRLSVL.

The gene calls are TRBV7-2 and TRBJ2-7; D might be TRBD2 (5 bases). From germline, CDR1 is SGHTA and CDR2 FQGNSA. V lost 4 bases and J lost 0, with 19 bases in between. The CDR3 extends over 17 amino acids. The CDR3 sequence is CASSSDADLWSSYEQYF. For the CDR3, the DNA is TGTGCCAGCAGCTCCGATGCGGACTTGTGGAGCTCCTACGAGCAGTACTTC.

The V call is TRBV30, the J call TRBJ1-2; D gene ambiguous. The germline V gene has CDR1 GTSNPN and CDR2 SVGIG (reference sequence). The V gene lost 4 bases and the J gene lost 2 bases, with 11 bases spanning the gap. This CDR3 spans 13 amino acids. CDR3 DNA sequence: TGTGCCTGGAACAGAGATCGAAACTATGGCTACACCTTC. It translates to CAWNRDRNYGYTF.

The V and J genes are TRBV23-1 and TRBJ2-1, with D possibly being TRBD2 (5 bases). TRBV23-1 is flagged as an ORF with uncertain function. V was pared by 3 bases and J by 6 bases, with 18 bases between. The CDR3 spans 16 residues. Written as DNA, the CDR3 is TGCGCCAGCAGTCACCGCGCCCGGACTGACTCCAATGAGCAGTTCTTC. It yields the protein CASSHRARTDSNEQFF.

The chain combines TRBV28 with TRBJ1-4; D is unclear. The CDR3 has 16 residues. Germline values: CDR1 MDHEN, CDR2 SYDVKM. The V end lost 2 bases, the J end lost 8 bases, and 18 bases lay between the germline ends. In nucleotides, the CDR3 is TGTGCCAGCAGTTTAGAGAGGGTTGGGGTTAGGGAAAAACTGTTTTTT. The encoded protein is CASSLERVGVREKLFF.

V usage is TRBV5-6 and J usage is TRBJ2-7, with D possibly being TRBD1 (6 bases). V lost 1 base, J lost 2 bases, and 10 bases lay in between. This CDR3 spans 14 amino acids. The V gene's germline CDR1 is SGHDT and CDR2 YYEEEE. The CDR3, as DNA: TGTGCCAGCAGCTTGTTGGACAGACCCTACGAGCAGTACTTC. It is translated as CASSLLDRPYEQYF.

The chain links TRBV4-1 to TRBJ2-7; 8 bases align to TRBD1. Unmatched junction bases numbered 6, after V lost 1 base and J lost 4 bases. Looked up from germline, CDR1 is MGHRA and CDR2 is YSYEKL. The CDR3 length is 15 residues. The CDR3 sequence is CASSQGQGRPYEQYF. CDR3 coding DNA: TGCGCCAGCAGCCAAGGACAGGGGAGACCTTACGAGCAGTACTTC.

The chain links TRBV7-2 to TRBJ2-6; D remains ambiguous. This CDR3 region has 17 residues. With 2 bases removed from V and 0 bases from J, the gap between germline ends came to 11 bases. CDR1 is SGHTA, CDR2 FQGNSA, per germline. DNA for the CDR3: TGTGCCAGCAGCTTATTGGGTGGGATCTCTGGGGCCAACGTCCTGACTTTC. Its translation: CASSLLGGISGANVLTF.

J is TRBJ1-4 and V is TRBV7-9; tentatively, D is TRBD1 (5 bases). Deletions cut 4 bases from V and 2 bases from J, with 14 bases between. CDR1 SEHNR and CDR2 FQNEAQ come from the germline V gene (reference sequence). The CDR3 spans 16 residues. CDR3 region: CASSSPLGLTNEKLFF. CDR3 bases: TGTGCCAGCAGCTCCCCGTTGGGACTGACTAATGAAAAACTGTTTTTT.

The CDR3 bases are TGTGCCTGGAGTTCGGGACCGAACGAAAAACTGTTTTTT. Its protein is CAWSSGPNEKLFF. This chain uses TRBV30 with TRBJ1-4, with D maybe TRBD1 (5 bases). There are 13 residues in the CDR3. With 2 bases removed from V and 8 bases from J, the gap between germline ends came to 12 bases. Germline V gene lookup returns CDR1 GTSNPN and CDR2 SVGIG (reference sequence).